The present entry profiles one T cell receptor (beta chain) with its context. The data were obtained in a study of CD4 T cells in relation to SARS-CoV-2 and coronaviruses. The CDR3 consists of 15 residues. Germline CDR1 SGHNT, CDR2 YYREEE (reference sequence). V dropped 4 bases and J dropped 6; count of bases not matched to a gene: 8. The data were produced by immunoSEQ multiplex PCR, yet TCRdb's version contains in-frame clones alone and is incomplete. The sample lists about 37,000 clones, 70% to 90% occurring once. The chain links TRBV5-4 to TRBJ2-3, with 10 bases identical to TRBD1. The specimen was memory CD4+ T cells from PBMCs. The clonotype comes from an adult with COVID-19. The CDR3 region is CASSGSGQGFDTQYF. DNA for the CDR3: TGTGCCAGCAGCGGCTCGGGACAGGGGTTTGATACGCAGTATTTT.